The clone carrying this T cell receptor (beta chain) came up many times. V dropped 3 bases and J dropped 3; count of bases not matched to a gene: 7. The V gene's germline CDR1 is MNHEY and CDR2 SMNVEV (reference sequence). The CDR3 has 15 amino acids. This sample was included in a study of T cells in Graves' hyperthyroidism and ophthalmopathy. Amplification yielded TCR beta CDR3 regions, with RNA transcripts as the source. HTBI primers drove first-round RT-PCR of the TCR CDR3. TCRdb processed the multiplex PCR reads anew with MiXCR; each CDR3 protein has one entry. The table includes a few hundred thousand distinct CDR3 sequences, about 45% detected once.

This receptor was obtained from a woman between 18 and 30 years old with Graves' hyperthyroidism. The source material was peripheral blood or thyroid tissue (not recorded which). This sequence joins TRBV27 and TRBJ1-2; 7 bases agree with TRBD1. The CDR3 bases are TGTGCCAGCAGTTTCACAGGGGCGTTGGACTATGGCTACACCTTC. It specifies CASSFTGALDYGYTF.